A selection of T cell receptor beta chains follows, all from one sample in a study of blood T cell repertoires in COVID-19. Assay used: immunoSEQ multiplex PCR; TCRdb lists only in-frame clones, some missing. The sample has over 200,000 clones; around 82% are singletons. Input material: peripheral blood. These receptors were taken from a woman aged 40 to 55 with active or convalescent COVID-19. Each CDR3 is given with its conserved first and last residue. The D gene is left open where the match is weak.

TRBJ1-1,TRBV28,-,CASSLSRVRGTEAFF
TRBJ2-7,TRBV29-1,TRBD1,CSVAKGQGSSYEQYF
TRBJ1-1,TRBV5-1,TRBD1,CASSPRSRQGPEPEAFF
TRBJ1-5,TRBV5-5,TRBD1,CASSFAGTGNNQPQHF
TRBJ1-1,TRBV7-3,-,CASSPQGRDTEAFF
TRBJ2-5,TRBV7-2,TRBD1,CASSSPRDRGSETQYF
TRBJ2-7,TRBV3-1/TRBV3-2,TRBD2,CASSQGPAGGNEQYF
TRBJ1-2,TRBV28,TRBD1,CASTIGTGAFYGYTF
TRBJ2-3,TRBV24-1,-,CATSDSSLALPTDTQYF
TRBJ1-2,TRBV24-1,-,CATSDRGGNYGYTF
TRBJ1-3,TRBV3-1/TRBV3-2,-,CASSQDLGGLGNTIYF
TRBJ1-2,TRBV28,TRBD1,CASSYYEGQGEYGYTF
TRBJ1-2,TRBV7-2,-,CASSISGVSPYYTF
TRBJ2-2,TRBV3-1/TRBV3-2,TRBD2,CASRPSGSNTGELFF
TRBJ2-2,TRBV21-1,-,CASSKGSGTGKFSNTGELFF
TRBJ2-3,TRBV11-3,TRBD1,CASSLRTGGTDTQYF
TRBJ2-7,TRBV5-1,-,CASSLAFQGFYEQYF
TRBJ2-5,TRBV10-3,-,CAITPREAETQYF
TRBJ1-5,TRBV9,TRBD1,CASSVDAGGNQPQHF
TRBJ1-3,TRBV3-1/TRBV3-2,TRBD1,CASSPLDRDSGNTIYF
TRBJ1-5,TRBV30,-,CAWSPLGTPSNQPQHF
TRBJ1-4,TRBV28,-,CASSLTEEKLFF
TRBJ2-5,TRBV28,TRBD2,CASKPGGNQETQYF
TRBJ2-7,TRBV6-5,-,CASSYRRVSYEQYF
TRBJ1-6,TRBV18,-,CASSPETGKNSPLHF
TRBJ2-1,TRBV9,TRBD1,CASSAKTGLPNEQFF
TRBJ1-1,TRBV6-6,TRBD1,CASSLTGSGTEAFF
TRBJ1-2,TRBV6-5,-,CASSYREGYGYTF
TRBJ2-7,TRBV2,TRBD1,CASSFAPGQAYEQYF
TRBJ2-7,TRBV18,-,CASSPPLGAHEQYF
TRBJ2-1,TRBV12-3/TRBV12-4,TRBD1,CASSFRDRLFF
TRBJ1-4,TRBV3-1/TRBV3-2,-,CASSQGSATNEKLFF
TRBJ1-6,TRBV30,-,CAWKQGRWDSPLHF
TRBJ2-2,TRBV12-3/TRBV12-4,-,CASRTGQSGVLFF
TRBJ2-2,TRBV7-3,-,CASRGTGELFF
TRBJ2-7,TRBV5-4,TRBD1,CASSSNTGATYEQYF
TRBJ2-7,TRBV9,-,CASSVTGYEQYF
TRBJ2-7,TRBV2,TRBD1,CASSLDRGSSYEQYF
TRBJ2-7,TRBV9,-,CASSADTSGVIYEQYF
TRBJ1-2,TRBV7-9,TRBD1,CASSGRTGVDYGYTF
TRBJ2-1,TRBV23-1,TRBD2,CASSQSWRGVFGEQFF